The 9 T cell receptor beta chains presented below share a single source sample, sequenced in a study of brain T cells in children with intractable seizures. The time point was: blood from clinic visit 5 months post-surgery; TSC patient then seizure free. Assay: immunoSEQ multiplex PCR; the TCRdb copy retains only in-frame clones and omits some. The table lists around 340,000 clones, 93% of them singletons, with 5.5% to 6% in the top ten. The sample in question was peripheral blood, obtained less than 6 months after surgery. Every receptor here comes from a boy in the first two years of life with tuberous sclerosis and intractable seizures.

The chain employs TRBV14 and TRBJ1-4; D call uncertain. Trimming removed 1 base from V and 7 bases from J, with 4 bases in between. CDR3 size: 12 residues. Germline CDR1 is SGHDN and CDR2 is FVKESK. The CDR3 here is CASSQGREKLFF. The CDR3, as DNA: TGTGCCAGCAGCCAAGGCCGTGAAAAACTGTTTTTT.

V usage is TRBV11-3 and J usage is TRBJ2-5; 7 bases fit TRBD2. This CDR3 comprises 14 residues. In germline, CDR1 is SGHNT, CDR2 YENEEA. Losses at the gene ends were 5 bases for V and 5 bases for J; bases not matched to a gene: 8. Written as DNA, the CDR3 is TGTGCCAGCAGCCTAGCGGTATCCCAGGAGACCCAGTACTTC. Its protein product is CASSLAVSQETQYF.

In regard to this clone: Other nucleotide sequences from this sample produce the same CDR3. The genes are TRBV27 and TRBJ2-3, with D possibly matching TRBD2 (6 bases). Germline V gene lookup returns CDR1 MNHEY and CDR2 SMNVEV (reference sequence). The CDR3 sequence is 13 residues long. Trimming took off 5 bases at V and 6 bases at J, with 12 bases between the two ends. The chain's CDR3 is CASSRQGTDTQYF. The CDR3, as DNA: TGTGCCAGCAGTAGGCAAGGGACTGATACGCAGTATTTT.

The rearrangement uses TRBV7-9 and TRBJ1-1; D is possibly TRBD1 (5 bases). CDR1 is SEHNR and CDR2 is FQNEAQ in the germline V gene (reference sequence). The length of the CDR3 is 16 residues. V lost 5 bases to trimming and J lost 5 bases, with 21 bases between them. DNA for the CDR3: TGTGCCAGCAGCCTAATCTCGGTGGGGGTCGGTACTGAAGCTTTCTTT. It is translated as CASSLISVGVGTEAFF.

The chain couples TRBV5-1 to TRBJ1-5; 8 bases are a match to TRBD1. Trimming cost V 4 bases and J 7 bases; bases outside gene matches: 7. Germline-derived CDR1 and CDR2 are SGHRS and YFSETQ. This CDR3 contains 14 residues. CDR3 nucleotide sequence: TGCGCCAGCAGCCCGACAGGGGTTGAACAGCCCCAGCATTTT. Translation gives CASSPTGVEQPQHF.

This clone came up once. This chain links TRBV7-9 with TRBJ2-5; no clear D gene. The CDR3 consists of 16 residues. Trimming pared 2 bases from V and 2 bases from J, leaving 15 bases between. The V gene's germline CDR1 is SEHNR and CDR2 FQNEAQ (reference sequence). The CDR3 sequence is CASSLTRRIKQETQYF. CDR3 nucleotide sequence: TGTGCCAGCAGCTTAACCAGGAGAATAAAACAAGAGACCCAGTACTTC.

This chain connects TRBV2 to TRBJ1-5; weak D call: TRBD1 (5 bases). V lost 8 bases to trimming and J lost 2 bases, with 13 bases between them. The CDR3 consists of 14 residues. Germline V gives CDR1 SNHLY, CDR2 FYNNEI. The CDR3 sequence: CASELGTGNQPQHF. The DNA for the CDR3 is TGTGCCAGCGAACTCGGGACGGGCAATCAGCCCCAGCATTTT.

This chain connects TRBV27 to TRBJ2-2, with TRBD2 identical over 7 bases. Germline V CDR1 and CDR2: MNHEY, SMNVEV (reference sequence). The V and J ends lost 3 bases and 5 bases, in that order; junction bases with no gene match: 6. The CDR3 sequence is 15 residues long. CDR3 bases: TGTGCCAGCAGTTTGGGGCCCGGGGGGACCGGGGAGCTGTTTTTT. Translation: CASSLGPGGTGELFF.

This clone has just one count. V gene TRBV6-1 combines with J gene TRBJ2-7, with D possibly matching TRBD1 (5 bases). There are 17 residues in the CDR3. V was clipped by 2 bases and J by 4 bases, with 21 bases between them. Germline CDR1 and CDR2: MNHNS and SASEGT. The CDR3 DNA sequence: TGTGCCAGCAGTGAAATTGTCAGGGCAGGGTGGCCTTACGAGCAGTACTTC. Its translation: CASSEIVRAGWPYEQYF.